The 6 T cell receptor beta chains below come from one sample, sequenced in a study of blood T cell repertoires in COVID-19 (dated by TCRdb to the early 2020s). The method behind the library was the immunoSEQ multiplex PCR assay. The source is immuneACCESS, and TCRdb retained only in-frame sequences with V and J called. Part of the clones is not carried over; for the studies checked, unresolved V genes explain less than half of this, and the remainder is unexplained. In all, the sample holds approximately 240,000 clones, and more than 65% of those were seen once. The top ten hold around 4.1% of the sample. Sequencing was carried out using peripheral blood. These receptors all come from a woman between 40 and 55 years old with active or convalescent COVID-19.

The sample holds a few counts of this clone. CDR3 in amino acids: CAWSRQATSNYGYTF. The CDR3 DNA is TGTGCCTGGAGCCGACAGGCGACCTCAAACTATGGCTACACCTTC. The chain uses TRBV30 and TRBJ1-2; D is possibly TRBD1 (6 bases). The V end was cut by 3 bases, the J end by 2 bases, with 16 bases between. Germline CDR1 is GTSNPN and CDR2 is SVGIG (reference sequence). The CDR3 is 15 amino acids.

This clone was seen more than once but under ten times. The chain joins TRBV9 to TRBJ2-7; 8 positions agree with TRBD1. The germline gives CDR1 SGDLS, CDR2 YYNGEE. V was pared by 6 bases and J by 2 bases, with 7 bases of the junction left unmatched. The CDR3 sequence is 14 residues long. CDR3 DNA sequence: TGTGCCAGCAACTCCGGGACAGGTCCCTACGAGCAGTACTTC. This sequence encodes CASNSGTGPYEQYF.

The V and J genes are TRBV12-5 and TRBJ2-1, with 10 bases that match TRBD2. V trimming: 6 bases; J trimming: 6 bases; junction bases outside the gene matches: 5. CDR3 length: 14 residues. CDR1 and CDR2 (germline): LGHNT, FRNRAP. The CDR3 region is CASGPSGGANEQFF. CDR3 DNA sequence: TGTGCTAGTGGCCCTAGCGGGGGAGCCAATGAGCAGTTCTTC.

The chain recombines TRBV7-3 with TRBJ2-6; D not certain. The CDR3 runs to 14 residues. Trimming removed 7 bases at V and 4 bases at J, with 11 bases between. From germline, CDR1 is SGHTA and CDR2 FQGTGA. The CDR3 DNA follows: TGTGCCAGCACCCCCTACCCCGGGGCCAACGTCCTGACTTTC. Encoded protein: CASTPYPGANVLTF.

The rearrangement links TRBV6-5 to TRBJ2-5; D perhaps matches TRBD2 (7 bases). V was cut by 5 bases and J by 4 bases, with 14 bases left in between. The germline V gene encodes CDR1 MNHEY and CDR2 SVGAGI. The CDR3 spans 14 residues. DNA of the CDR3: TGTGCCAGCAGTCACCGGCGGGGGCCAGAGACCCAGTACTTC. Residues: CASSHRRGPETQYF.

This clone was detected only a few times. V usage is TRBV6-5 and J usage is TRBJ1-2, with 7 bases aligning to TRBD1. CDR3 length equals 14 residues. The junction had 12 bases not matched to a gene; V was cut back by 6 bases and J by 8 bases. CDR1 is MNHEY, CDR2 SVGAGI, per germline. CDR3 sequence reads: CASRAPTGLRGYTF. The CDR3 DNA is TGTGCCAGCAGAGCCCCGACAGGGCTCCGGGGCTACACCTTC.